This TCR beta chain was recovered during a study of cytomegalovirus exposure and HLA in healthy donors. For the study at large: The roughly 100 million unique TCR beta sequences, from roughly 170 million T cells, were found by an earlier analysis. Whole-study findings and limits: Sequencing depth across donors, presence/absence analyses assumed, was roughly uniform. Clonal expansion, a later analysis showed, was greater in HLA-associated TCR beta chains than in equally common others.

Germline loops: CDR1 SGHTA, CDR2 FQGNSA. Trimming stripped 5 bases from V and 3 bases from J, with 11 bases between. The CDR3 consists of 13 residues. Amplification used 60 Vbeta primers and 13 Jbeta primers. Sequenced by immunoSEQ multiplex PCR; TCRdb stores in-frame clones only, minus some. Across some 75,000 clones, the top ten clones capture 0.8% to 1% of the sample. As for this clone: Its cognate antigen is unknown.

Sequencing used PBMCs. This chain joins TRBV7-2 and TRBJ2-7, with D unclear. The sequence derives from a boy aged 10-17 years in good health and CMV-seronegative. CDR3 in amino acids: CASSQQSNYEQYF. CDR3 sequence (DNA): TGTGCCAGCAGCCAACAGTCTAACTACGAGCAGTACTTC.